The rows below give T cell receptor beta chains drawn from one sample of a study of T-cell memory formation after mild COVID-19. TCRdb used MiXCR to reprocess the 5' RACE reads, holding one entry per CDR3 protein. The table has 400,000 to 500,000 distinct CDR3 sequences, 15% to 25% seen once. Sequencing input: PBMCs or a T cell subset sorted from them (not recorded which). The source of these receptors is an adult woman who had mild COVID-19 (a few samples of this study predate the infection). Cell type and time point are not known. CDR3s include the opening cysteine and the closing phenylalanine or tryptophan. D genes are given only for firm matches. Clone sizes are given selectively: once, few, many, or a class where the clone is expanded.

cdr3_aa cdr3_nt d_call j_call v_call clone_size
CASSLTGSWTGELFF TGTGCCAGCAGTTTGACAGGGTCTTGGACCGGGGAGCTGTTTTTT TRBD1 TRBJ2-2 TRBV12-3/TRBV12-4 .
CASSPLTQGFYNEQFF TGTGCCAGCTCACCACTAACGCAGGGGTTCTACAATGAGCAGTTCTTC . TRBJ2-1 TRBV18 .
CASSVGAGGDTEAFF TGTGCCAGCAGCGTCGGTGCAGGTGGGGACACTGAAGCTTTCTTT . TRBJ1-1 TRBV9 few
CASSLSLAVYNEQFF TGTGCCAGCAGTTTATCCCTAGCGGTCTACAATGAGCAGTTCTTC TRBD2 TRBJ2-1 TRBV27 .
CARSQGLAGEYEQYF TGTGCCAGGAGCCAGGGACTAGCGGGAGAATACGAGCAGTACTTC TRBD2 TRBJ2-7 TRBV3-1 once
CASSLQGADEQFF TGTGCCAGCAGTTTACAGGGGGCTGATGAGCAGTTCTTC TRBD1 TRBJ2-1 TRBV27 .
CSARRQGAVNTEAFF TGCAGTGCGCGGCGGCAGGGGGCAGTGAACACTGAAGCTTTCTTT TRBD1 TRBJ1-1 TRBV20-1 many
CASSLGGTVDTQYF TGTGCCAGCAGCTTAGGGGGGACCGTAGATACGCAGTATTTT . TRBJ2-3 TRBV7-2 few
CASSSTGGNTGELFF TGTGCCAGCAGTTCGACTGGCGGCAACACCGGGGAGCTGTTTTTT . TRBJ2-2 TRBV27 many
CSAFLDRGTGELFF TGCAGCGCGTTTCTCGACAGGGGGACCGGGGAGCTGTTTTTT TRBD1 TRBJ2-2 TRBV29-1 few
CASSPGGTSDTQYF TGTGCCAGCAGCCCAGGGGGGACTTCAGATACGCAGTATTTT . TRBJ2-3 TRBV12-3/TRBV12-4 .
CASSLRGTSHSGNTIYF TGTGCCAGCAGTTTAAGAGGTACAAGCCACTCTGGAAACACCATATATTTT . TRBJ1-3 TRBV12-3/TRBV12-4 few
CASSSRASEAFF TGTGCCAGCAGCTCCCGCGCTTCTGAAGCTTTCTTT . TRBJ1-1 TRBV7-9 .
CASSTTFDGTDTQYF TGTGCCAGTTCAACAACCTTTGATGGGACAGATACGCAGTATTTT . TRBJ2-3 TRBV7-9 few
CATSVLGGTEAFF TGTGCCACCAGTGTCCTGGGGGGGACTGAAGCTTTCTTT . TRBJ1-1 TRBV24-1 .
CASSTSGRAYEQYF TGTGCCAGCAGTACCTCGGGGAGGGCCTACGAGCAGTACTTC TRBD2 TRBJ2-7 TRBV6-6 .
CASSLQGEETQYF TGTGCCAGCAGCCTACAGGGGGAAGAGACCCAGTACTTC TRBD1 TRBJ2-5 TRBV3-1 few
CASSQVGTSGFYNEQFF TGCGCCAGCAGCCAAGTAGGGACTAGCGGATTCTACAATGAGCAGTTCTTC TRBD2 TRBJ2-1 TRBV4-3 once
CASSLAQGSDSPLHF TGTGCCAGCAGCTTAGCCCAGGGTTCTGATTCACCCCTCCACTTT . TRBJ1-6 TRBV7-9 few
CASSVGLVIEQYF TGTGCCAGCAGCGTTGGCTTGGTGATCGAGCAGTACTTC . TRBJ2-7 TRBV28 .
CAVPGQVSNEQFF TGTGCTGTCCCCGGACAGGTGTCTAATGAGCAGTTCTTC TRBD1 TRBJ2-1 TRBV7-9 .
CASSPPGSTGELFF TGTGCCAGCAGCCCGCCGGGTTCCACCGGGGAGCTGTTTTTT . TRBJ2-2 TRBV7-3 .
CASRLTGISYEQYF TGTGCCAGCAGGTTAACAGGGATCTCCTACGAGCAGTACTTC . TRBJ2-7 TRBV27 few
CASSQSRGNQPQHF TGTGCCAGCAGCCAAAGCCGAGGTAACCAGCCCCAGCATTTT . TRBJ1-5 TRBV7-9 .
CASTLIQGTEAFF TGTGCCAGCACCCTGATACAAGGAACTGAAGCTTTCTTT . TRBJ1-1 TRBV7-9 .
CASSYSAYTGELFF TGTGCCAGCAGTTACTCCGCGTACACCGGGGAGCTGTTTTTT . TRBJ2-2 TRBV6-2/TRBV6-3 few
CASAQWAGGAYEQYF TGCGCCAGCGCTCAATGGGCAGGGGGGGCTTACGAGCAGTACTTC . TRBJ2-7 TRBV4-1 few
CASRKVDTQYF TGTGCCAGCAGGAAGGTAGATACGCAGTATTTT . TRBJ2-3 TRBV9 .
CASSIAGGYNEQFF TGTGCCAGCAGTATTGCGGGGGGCTACAATGAGCAGTTCTTC TRBD2 TRBJ2-1 TRBV12-3/TRBV12-4 .
CASSLWDNNEQFF TGTGCCAGCAGTTTGTGGGACAACAATGAGCAGTTCTTC . TRBJ2-1 TRBV12-3/TRBV12-4 few
CSVGRGGLQETQYF TGCAGCGTTGGTCGGGGGGGGCTCCAAGAGACCCAGTACTTC TRBD2 TRBJ2-5 TRBV29-1 .
CASSPPRLF TGCGCCAGCAGCCCCCCTCGGCTGTTC . TRBJ2-7 TRBV5-1 .
CASSQDRLRGAWEQYF TGTGCCAGCAGCCAAGATCGATTGCGGGGAGCGTGGGAGCAGTACTTC . TRBJ2-7 TRBV14 .
CASSPRWLANTDTQYF TGTGCCAGCAGCCCGAGGTGGCTCGCCAACACAGATACGCAGTATTTT . TRBJ2-3 TRBV7-9 .
CASSYRQEALHGNTIYF TGTGCCAGCAGTTACCGCCAGGAGGCGCTACATGGAAACACCATATATTTT . TRBJ1-3 TRBV6-6 few
CASSFPPGLDNNEQFF TGTGCCAGCAGCTTTCCCCCGGGACTAGACAACAATGAGCAGTTCTTC TRBD2 TRBJ2-1 TRBV7-9 few
CASGGRKVDEQYF TGTGCCAGTGGGGGGCGGAAGGTGGACGAGCAGTACTTC . TRBJ2-7 TRBV6-5 few
CASSLGVKETQYF TGTGCCAGCAGCTTAGGGGTCAAAGAGACCCAGTACTTC . TRBJ2-5 TRBV11-3 .
CASSLVGEETQYF TGCGCCAGCAGCTTGGTGGGCGAAGAGACCCAGTACTTC . TRBJ2-5 TRBV5-1 many